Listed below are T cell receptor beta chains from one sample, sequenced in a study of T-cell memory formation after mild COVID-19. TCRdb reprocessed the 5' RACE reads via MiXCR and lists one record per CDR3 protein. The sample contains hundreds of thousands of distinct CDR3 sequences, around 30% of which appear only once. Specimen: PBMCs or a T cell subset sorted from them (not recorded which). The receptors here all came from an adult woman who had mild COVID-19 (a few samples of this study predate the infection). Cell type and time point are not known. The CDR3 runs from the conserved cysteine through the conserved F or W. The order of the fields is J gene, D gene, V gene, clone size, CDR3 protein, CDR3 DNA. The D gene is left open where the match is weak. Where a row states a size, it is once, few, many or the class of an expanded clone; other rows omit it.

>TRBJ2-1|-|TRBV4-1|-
CASSQAQVGHNEQFF
TGCGCCAGCAGCCAAGCCCAGGTTGGACACAATGAGCAGTTCTTC
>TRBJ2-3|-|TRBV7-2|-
CASSFLTGGVSTDTQYF
TGTGCCAGCAGCTTCCTGACTGGCGGGGTCAGCACAGATACGCAGTATTTT
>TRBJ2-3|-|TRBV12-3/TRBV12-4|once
CASNPQTTGLPPHTDTQYF
TGTGCCAGCAACCCCCAAACCACCGGACTTCCCCCACACACAGATACGCAGTATTTT
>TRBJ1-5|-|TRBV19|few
CASSMDTGFQPQHF
TGTGCCAGTAGTATGGACACCGGGTTCCAGCCCCAGCATTTT
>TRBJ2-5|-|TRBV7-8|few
CASSSETLGGERETQYF
TGTGCCAGCAGCTCAGAGACCCTAGGGGGAGAACGGGAGACCCAGTACTTC
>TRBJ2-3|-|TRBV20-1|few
CSAGGGGLRTDTQYF
TGCAGTGCCGGGGGCGGGGGACTACGCACAGATACGCAGTATTTT
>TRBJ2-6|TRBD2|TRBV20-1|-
CSASRGLAGGTSGANVLTF
TGCAGTGCTAGTAGGGGACTAGCGGGAGGTACCTCTGGGGCCAACGTCCTGACTTTC
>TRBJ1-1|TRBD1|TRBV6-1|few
CASRETGRTEAFF
TGTGCCAGCAGGGAGACAGGGCGAACTGAAGCTTTCTTT
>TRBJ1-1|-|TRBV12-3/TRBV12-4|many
CASSLARGGSEAFF
TGTGCCAGCAGTTTGGCGCGGGGCGGCTCTGAAGCTTTCTTT
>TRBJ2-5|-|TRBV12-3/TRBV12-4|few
CASSQWGETQYF
TGTGCCAGCAGTCAGTGGGGGGAGACCCAGTACTTC
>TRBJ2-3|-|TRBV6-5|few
CASSYSKSRIQYF
TGTGCCAGCAGTTACTCGAAAAGCAGGATTCAGTATTTT
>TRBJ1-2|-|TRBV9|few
CASSVATGSGYTF
TGTGCCAGCAGCGTAGCTACAGGGAGCGGCTACACCTTC
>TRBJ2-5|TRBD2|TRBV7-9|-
CASSPGTSGGETQYF
TGTGCCAGCAGCCCCGGGACTAGCGGGGGAGAGACCCAGTACTTC
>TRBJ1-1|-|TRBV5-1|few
CASSLSYGNTEAFF
TGCGCCAGCAGCTTGTCCTACGGAAACACTGAAGCTTTCTTT
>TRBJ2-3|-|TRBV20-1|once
CSARGAGPRSTDTQYF
TGCAGTGCTAGAGGCGCAGGCCCTCGTAGCACAGATACGCAGTATTTT
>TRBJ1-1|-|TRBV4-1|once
CASSQESGVGEAFF
TGCGCCAGCAGCCAAGAAAGTGGAGTGGGTGAAGCTTTCTTT
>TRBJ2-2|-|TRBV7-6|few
CASSLGTVTGELFF
TGTGCCAGCAGCCTGGGGACCGTAACCGGGGAGCTGTTTTTT
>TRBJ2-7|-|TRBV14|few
CASGRLSSYEQYF
TGTGCCAGCGGGAGACTTAGCTCCTACGAGCAGTACTTC
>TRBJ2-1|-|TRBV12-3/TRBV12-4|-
CASRPGRWEQFF
TGTGCCAGCAGGCCTGGGAGATGGGAGCAGTTCTTC
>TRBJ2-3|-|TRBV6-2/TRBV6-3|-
CASSTSGHPTADTQYF
TGTGCCAGCAGTACCTCGGGACACCCAACGGCAGATACGCAGTATTTT
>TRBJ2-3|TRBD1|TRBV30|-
CAWDRGPDTQYF
TGTGCCTGGGACAGGGGCCCAGATACGCAGTATTTT
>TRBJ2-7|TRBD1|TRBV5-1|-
CASSHRTGPYEQYF
TGCGCCAGCAGCCATCGGACAGGGCCGTACGAGCAGTACTTC
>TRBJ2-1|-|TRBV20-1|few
CSARDRRARTYNEQFF
TGCAGTGCTAGAGATAGACGAGCTAGAACCTACAATGAGCAGTTCTTC
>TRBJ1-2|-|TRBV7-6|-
CASSPSQGSNGYTF
TGTGCCAGCAGCCCCTCCCAGGGTAGCAATGGCTACACCTTC
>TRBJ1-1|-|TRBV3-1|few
CASSQDRRCFF
TGTGCCAGCAGCCAAGATAGGCGGTGTTTCTTT
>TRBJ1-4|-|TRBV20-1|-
CSSLGFNEKLFF
TGCAGTTCCCTGGGGTTTAATGAAAAACTGTTTTTT
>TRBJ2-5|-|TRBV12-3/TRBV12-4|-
CASSFATAETQYF
TGTGCCAGCAGTTTCGCGACAGCGGAGACCCAGTACTTC
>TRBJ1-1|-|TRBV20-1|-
CSARPRSGGTEAFF
TGCAGTGCACGCCCACGTTCCGGGGGCACTGAAGCTTTCTTT
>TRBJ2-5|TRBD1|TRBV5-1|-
CASSPGTAKETQYF
TGCGCCAGCAGCCCAGGGACAGCCAAAGAGACCCAGTACTTC
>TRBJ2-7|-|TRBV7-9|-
CASSHTGPYEQYF
TGTGCCAGCAGCCACACGGGCCCCTACGAGCAGTACTTC
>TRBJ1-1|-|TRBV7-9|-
CASSFMGLATEAFF
TGTGCCAGCAGCTTCATGGGTTTAGCCACTGAAGCTTTCTTT
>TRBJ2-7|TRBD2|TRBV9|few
CASSVLPSGTYEQYF
TGTGCCAGCAGCGTACTTCCTAGCGGTACCTACGAGCAGTACTTC
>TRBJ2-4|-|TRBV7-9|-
CASNDAAGSAKNIQYF
TGTGCCAGCAACGATGCGGCAGGGTCCGCCAAAAACATTCAGTACTTC
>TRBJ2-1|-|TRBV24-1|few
CATSSSYNEQFF
TGTGCCACCAGTTCTTCCTACAATGAGCAGTTCTTC
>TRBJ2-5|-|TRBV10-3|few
CAISTDNRIGETQYF
TGTGCCATCAGTACCGATAACAGGATTGGAGAGACCCAGTACTTC
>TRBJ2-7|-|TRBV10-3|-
CAISVGSSYEQYF
TGTGCCATCAGTGTCGGCAGCTCCTACGAGCAGTACTTC
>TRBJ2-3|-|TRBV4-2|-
CASAGQRTDTQYF
TGTGCCTCCGCGGGACAACGCACAGATACGCAGTATTTT
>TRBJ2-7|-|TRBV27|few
CASSLKAPEYEQYF
TGTGCCAGCAGTTTAAAGGCACCAGAGTACGAGCAGTACTTC
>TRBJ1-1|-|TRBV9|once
CASSQAGGARYTEAFF
TGTGCCAGCAGCCAAGCTGGCGGGGCGAGGTACACTGAAGCTTTCTTT
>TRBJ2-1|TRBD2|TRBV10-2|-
CASSAGGRNEQFF
TGCGCCAGCAGTGCGGGGGGGCGCAATGAGCAGTTCTTC
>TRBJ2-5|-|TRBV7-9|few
CASSSGSPRETQYF
TGTGCCAGCAGCTCGGGATCCCCGAGGGAGACCCAGTACTTC
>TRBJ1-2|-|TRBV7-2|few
CASSLRQVLDGYTF
TGTGCCAGCAGCTTAAGACAGGTCCTGGATGGCTACACCTTC
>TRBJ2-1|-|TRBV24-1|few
CAAQGGGGSYNEQFF
TGTGCCGCCCAGGGTGGAGGGGGCTCCTACAATGAGCAGTTCTTC
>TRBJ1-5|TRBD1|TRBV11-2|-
CASSFDRGHGQPQHF
TGTGCCAGCAGCTTTGACAGGGGGCATGGTCAGCCCCAGCATTTT
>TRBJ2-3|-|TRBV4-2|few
CASSQGAGSTDTQYF
TGTGCCAGCAGCCAAGGTGCTGGGTCCACAGATACGCAGTATTTT
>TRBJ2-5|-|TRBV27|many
CASSVYTRGETQYF
TGTGCCAGCAGTGTCTACACTAGGGGGGAGACCCAGTACTTC